Listed here are 28 T cell receptor beta chains from one sample, sequenced in a study of tumor-infiltrating lymphocytes in primary liver carcinoma. With a constant-region primer, TCR beta cDNA was made from approximately 450 ng of total RNA. Investigators got TCR beta libraries out of three nested multiplex PCR rounds, done with slightly modified ARM-PCR. Researchers ran the first two PCR rounds for approximately 10 cycles each with TRBV1-TRBV30 forward primers and a C-beta reverse primer. A single record per CDR3 protein comes from TCRdb applying MiXCR to the multiplex PCR reads. The sample yields about 330,000 distinct CDR3 sequences, around 60% seen once. Germline DNA was also extracted, while the blood RNA originated from unsorted whole blood. The source material was peripheral blood. The receptor source for this set is a man between 40 and 49 years old with primary liver carcinoma and hepatitis B virus infection.

Ten or more counts support this clonotype. V usage is TRBV4-2 and J usage is TRBJ1-4, with D unclear. Deletions cut 0 bases from V and 7 bases from J, with 3 bases between. CDR3 length: 12 residues. Germline V gene data show CDR1 as LGHNA and CDR2 as YNFKEQ. The CDR3 DNA sequence: TGTGCCAGCAGCCAAGATCGTGAAAAACTGTTTTTT. Its protein is CASSQDREKLFF.

This clonotype occurred once. A much larger clone is a single base away; this may be a read error. The chain employs TRBV4-3 and TRBJ2-4; tentatively, D is TRBD1 or TRBD2 (5 bases each). The CDR3 contains 16 residues. V was trimmed by 0 bases and J by 9 bases, leaving 18 bases between them. The germline CDR1 and CDR2 sequences are LGHNA and YSLEER. The CDR3: CASSQDSSGGAGIQYF. Written as DNA, the CDR3 is TGCGCCAGCAGCCAAGACTCGAGCGGTGGGGCGGGCATTCAGTACTTC.

This clonotype was counted between two and nine times. The genes are TRBV4-1 and TRBJ2-3; maybe TRBD2 (6 bases). There are 14 residues in the CDR3. The V end lost 4 bases, the J end lost 4 bases, and 12 bases lay between the germline ends. The germline gives CDR1 MGHRA, CDR2 YSYEKL. The CDR3 sequence is CASSPLWGADTQYF. For the CDR3, the DNA is TGCGCCAGCAGCCCCCTCTGGGGGGCAGATACGCAGTATTTT.

Comment on this clonotype: A read error may be the cause here, since a much bigger clone is one base away. The chain combines TRBV5-5 with TRBJ2-1, with a tentative D call TRBD1 (5 bases). This CDR3 contains 14 residues. Germline loops: CDR1 SGHKS, CDR2 YYEKEE (reference sequence). CDR3 region: CASSLWLGHNKQFF. The DNA for the CDR3 is TGTGCCAGCAGCTTGTGGCTGGGGCACAATAAGCAGTTCTTC.

The rearrangement joins TRBV11-2 to TRBJ2-3; 10 bases fit TRBD1. The CDR3 loop spans 13 amino acids. V lost 5 bases, J lost 6 bases, and 2 bases stayed unmatched. CDR1 and CDR2 (germline): SGHAT, FQNNGV. The DNA of the CDR3 is TGTGCCAGCAGCGGGGGACAGGGGGATACGCAGTATTTT. Protein sequence: CASSGGQGDTQYF.

Comments on this clonotype: This could be a read error, since a much larger clone is one nucleotide away. The chain employs TRBV6-1 and TRBJ1-1, with D uncertain. The V end lost 2 bases, the J end lost 1 base, and 8 bases lay between the germline ends. The germline CDR1 and CDR2 sequences are MNHNS and SASEGT. This CDR3 contains 14 residues. The CDR3, as DNA: TGTGCCAGCAGTGAATTAGTTGGGAACACTGAAGCTTTCTTT. Translation: CASSELVGNTEAFF.

Ten or more counts support this clonotype. V is TRBV6-1 and J is TRBJ2-1; 9 bases agree with TRBD1. V lost 6 bases to trimming and J lost 7 bases; unmatched junction nucleotides: 4. Germline V gene lookup returns CDR1 MNHNS and CDR2 SASEGT. This CDR3 region has 13 residues. The CDR3: CASRGQGTNEQFF. CDR3 in DNA: TGTGCCAGCAGAGGACAGGGGACTAATGAGCAGTTCTTC.

With regard to this clonotype: Given a much more abundant clone one base away, this may be a read error. V and J are TRBV6-6 and TRBJ2-7, with 9 positions matching TRBD1. Germline lookup yields CDR1 MNHNY and CDR2 SVGAGI (reference sequence). The CDR3 is 15 residues long. This chain's CDR3 is CDSSYGGQGSYEQYF. The DNA for the CDR3 is TGTGACAGCAGTTACGGGGGACAGGGTTCCTACGAGCAGTACTTC.

With respect to this clonotype: One junction end does not reproduce the germline sequence, and a read error may be involved. The chain joins TRBV6-5 to TRBJ1-2, with TRBD1 matching over 8 bases. Germline V CDR1 and CDR2: MNHEY, SVGAGI. This CDR3 spans 14 amino acids. The CDR3 DNA is TGTGCCAGCAGTTTCCCAGGGGGCAACTATGGCCACACCTTC. Protein sequence: CASSFPGGNYGHTF.

As for this clonotype: A junction end diverges from the germline sequence, so it may reflect a read error. In DNA, the CDR3 is TGTGCCAGCAGTTTGCTTCCCGGGCACTACAACTTC. Translated, it gives CASSLLPGHYNF. This chain joins TRBV28 and TRBJ1-2; no firm D call. Germline CDR1 reads MDHEN; CDR2 reads SYDVKM. The CDR3 has 12 residues.

Comments on this clonotype: The junction departs from germline at one end; a sequencing error may be responsible. The chain joins TRBV5-1 to TRBJ2-5, with TRBD1 identical over 10 bases. The CDR3 extends over 16 amino acids. CDR1 is SGHRS, CDR2 YFSETQ, per germline. The CDR3: CTSDSTGGFLQETQYF. The DNA of the CDR3 is TGCACCAGCGACTCGACAGGGGGCTTCCTCCAAGAGACCCAGTACTTC.

This sequence joins TRBV21-1 and TRBJ2-1; the DNA was not compared with TRBD2, the D call given in the table. TRBV21-1 is a documented pseudogene. The CDR3 has 19 residues. The CDR3 region has the DNA TGTGCCACCAGGCATCAATCAAGTGAAGCGACTAGTAAATCCTACGAGCAGTTCTTC. Amino acids: CATRHQSSEATSKSYEQFF.

Comment on this clonotype: One base away lies a much larger clone, so this may be a sequencing read error. The V gene is TRBV6-6, the J gene TRBJ2-1, with a weak D call TRBD1 (6 bases). Germline V CDR1 and CDR2: MNHNY, SVGAGI (reference sequence). The V and J ends lost 0 bases and 10 bases respectively, with 13 bases between them. The CDR3 contains 14 residues. The CDR3: CASSYSYRDREQFF. The CDR3 nucleotides read TGTGCCAGCAGTTACTCTTACAGGGATCGGGAGCAGTTCTTC.

The J gene is TRBJ1-6, the V gene TRBV6-5, with TRBD1 matching over 7 bases. The CDR3 consists of 17 residues. J was trimmed by 7 bases and V by 6 bases; bases with no gene match: 15. CDR1 MNHEY and CDR2 SVGAGI come from the germline V gene. CDR3 sequence (DNA): TGTGCCAGCAGCCTCTTGGCCAAGAAAGGGGGCAATTCACCCCTCCACTTT. Translating gives CASSLLAKKGGNSPLHF.

This clonotype was picked up a small number of times. V is TRBV13 and J is TRBJ1-1; perhaps TRBD1 as D (5 bases). Per germline, CDR1 PRHDT and CDR2 FYEKMQ (reference sequence). V gave up 2 bases and J gave up 8 bases, with 12 bases separating them. The CDR3 is 13 amino acids. In DNA, the CDR3 is TGTGCCAGCAGCTTATTTCAGGGTCAGGAAGCTTTCTTT. It yields the protein CASSLFQGQEAFF.

As for this clonotype: Possible read error: a much larger clone is one base away. The V and J genes are TRBV6-1 and TRBJ2-5; D could derive from TRBD1 or TRBD2 (5 bases each). The CDR3 spans 14 residues. V gave up 5 bases and J gave up 4 bases, with 14 bases separating them. Per the germline V gene, CDR1 is MNHNS and CDR2 is SASEGT. The CDR3 DNA follows: TGTGCCAGCAGTCCAGGGACCCCGCCAGAGACCCAGTACTTC. This translates into CASSPGTPPETQYF.

In the case of this clonotype: In this CDR3 the conserved last residue, phenylalanine or tryptophan, is missing, so a read error is likely. The rearrangement uses TRBV7-9 and TRBJ1-1; no firm D call. Germline lookup yields CDR1 SEHNR and CDR2 FQNEAQ (reference sequence). V was shortened by 3 bases and J by 8 bases, with 7 bases between the two germline ends. This CDR3 is 11 amino acids long. The CDR3 DNA reads as TGTGCCAGCAGCTTGGGAGGGGAAGCTTTCCTT. Its translation: CASSLGGEAFL.

This clonotype occurred many times. This rearrangement joins TRBV11-2 to TRBJ2-1; the match to TRBD2 covers 11 bases. V lost 6 bases and J lost 8; bases outside the gene matches: 12. Germline V gene lookup returns CDR1 SGHAT and CDR2 FQNNGV. This CDR3 comprises 16 residues. CDR3 DNA sequence: TGTGCCAGCAGGGACGCGGGGGCTAGCGGGAGGCATGAGCAGTTCTTC. Its translation is CASRDAGASGRHEQFF.

Comment on this clonotype: Relative to the germline gene, one junction end is altered; a read error may explain this. V is TRBV11-2 and J is TRBJ2-1, with 10 nucleotides matching TRBD2. The germline V gene has CDR1 SGHAT and CDR2 FQNNGV. CDR3 length: 17 amino acids. CDR3 amino acids: CASSSDGLAVSYNEQFF. The CDR3 coding sequence is TGTGCCAGCAGCTCCGACGGACTAGCGGTATCATACAATGAGCAATTCTTC.

This clonotype has ten or more counts. The chain is built from TRBV29-1 and TRBJ2-2; D gene ambiguous. V lost 6 bases to trimming and J lost 2 bases, with 13 bases between them. CDR1 and CDR2 (germline): SQVTM, ANQGSEA. The CDR3 sequence is 14 residues long. DNA of the CDR3: TGCAGCGTGACGCTGCAGGTTAACACCGGGGAGCTGTTTTTT. Translating gives CSVTLQVNTGELFF.

This chain connects TRBV5-1 to TRBJ1-4; 7 bases match TRBD1. Germline CDR1 reads SGHRS; CDR2 reads YFSETQ. The CDR3 loop spans 16 amino acids. J gave up 4 bases and V 3 bases, and 9 bases lay outside the gene matches. The CDR3 loop is CASSWEAGTDNEKLFF. The CDR3, as DNA: TGCGCCAGCAGCTGGGAGGCCGGGACAGATAATGAAAAACTGTTTTTT. Full variable domain (missing parts from reference TRBV5-1 and TRBJ1-4): KAGVTQTPRYLIKTRGQQVTLSCSPISGHRSVSWYQQTPGQGLQFLFEYFSETQRNKGNFPGRFSGRQFSNSRSEMNVSTLELGDSALYLCASSWEAGTDNEKLFFGSGTQLSVL.

At least ten counts were recorded for this clonotype. The V call is TRBV11-2, the J call TRBJ2-7, with 10 bases matching TRBD2. This CDR3 has 15 residues. Per the germline V gene, CDR1 is SGHAT and CDR2 is FQNNGV. V lost 2 bases, J lost 7 bases, and 8 bases stayed unmatched. The CDR3 loop is CASSLKAGGPKEQYF. The CDR3 DNA sequence: TGTGCCAGCAGCTTAAAAGCGGGAGGGCCGAAGGAGCAGTACTTC. The whole variable domain, remainder taken from reference TRBV11-2 and TRBJ2-7, is EAGVAQSPRYKIIEKRQSVAFWCNPISGHATLYWYQQILGQGPKLLIQFQNNGVVDDSQLPKDRFSAERLKGVDSTLKIQPAKLEDSAVYLCASSLKAGGPKEQYFGPGTRLTVT.

Details on this clonotype: A junction boundary mismatches the germline segment, possibly from a read error. J is TRBJ2-3 and V is TRBV11-2; 9 bases are a match to TRBD2. The V gene's germline CDR1 is SGHAT and CDR2 FQNNGV. CDR3 length equals 14 residues. The CDR3 DNA is TGTGCCAGCAGCGCGGCTAGCGGGGCAGATATGCAGTATTTT. It yields the protein CASSAASGADMQYF.

The chain is built from TRBV4-3 and TRBJ2-1, with no clear D. The ends were cut back, 10 bases at V and 7 bases at J, with 23 bases in the middle. CDR1 and CDR2 (germline): LGHNA, YSLEER. The CDR3 has 15 residues. This chain's CDR3 is CANNPTPSLINEQFF. The CDR3 region has the DNA TGCGCCAACAACCCGACTCCCTCCCTTATTAATGAGCAGTTCTTC.

Regarding this clonotype: A much larger clone lies a single base off, so this may be a read error. V gene TRBV4-3 combines with J gene TRBJ2-2; the D is unclear. CDR3 size: 17 residues. The germline V gene encodes CDR1 LGHNA and CDR2 YSLEER. Trimming pared 0 bases from V and 0 bases from J, leaving 11 bases between. The CDR3 loop reads CASSQDPGTANTGELFF. CDR3 nucleotides: TGCGCCAGCAGCCAAGATCCGGGCACAGCGAACACCGGGGAGCTGTTTTTT.

The chain uses TRBV11-2 and TRBJ2-7; D is unclear. This CDR3 is 15 amino acids long. The germline V gene encodes CDR1 SGHAT and CDR2 FQNNGV. The CDR3 sequence is CTGSLGPQATYEQYF. Here the CDR3 DNA reads TGTACCGGCAGCTTAGGTCCGCAGGCCACCTACGAGCAGTACTTC.

For this clonotype: A much larger clone differs from this one at a single base, so this may be a read error. V gene TRBV10-2 combines with J gene TRBJ2-1; 11 bases map to TRBD2. Germline lookup yields CDR1 WSHSY and CDR2 SAAADI. V shed 9 bases, J shed 5 bases, and the junction held 12 bases outside the gene matches. The CDR3 is made up of 16 amino acids. DNA of the CDR3: TGCGCCAGAAGTCTAGCGGGAGGATCGATCAACAATGAGCAGTTCTTC. It codes for CARSLAGGSINNEQFF.

This chain connects TRBV10-2 to TRBJ2-7; D not resolved. The CDR3 length is 11 residues. With 4 bases removed from V and 6 bases from J, the gap between germline ends came to 7 bases. Germline CDR1 WSHSY, CDR2 SAAADI. The CDR3 coding sequence is TGCGCCAGCAGTGCGACCCCCGAGCAGTACTTC. Translating it yields CASSATPEQYF.